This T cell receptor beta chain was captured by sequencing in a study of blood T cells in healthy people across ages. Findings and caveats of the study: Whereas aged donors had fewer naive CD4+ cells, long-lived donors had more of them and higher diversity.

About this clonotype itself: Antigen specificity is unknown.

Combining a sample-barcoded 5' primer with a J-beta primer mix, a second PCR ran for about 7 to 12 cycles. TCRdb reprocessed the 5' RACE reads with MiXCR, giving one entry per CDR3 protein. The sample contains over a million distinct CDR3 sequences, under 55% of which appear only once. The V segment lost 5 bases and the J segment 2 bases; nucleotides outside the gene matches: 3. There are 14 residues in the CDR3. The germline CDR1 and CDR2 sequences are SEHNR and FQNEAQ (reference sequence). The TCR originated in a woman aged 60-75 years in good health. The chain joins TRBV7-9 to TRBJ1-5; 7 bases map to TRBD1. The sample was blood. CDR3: CASSAGGGNQPQHF. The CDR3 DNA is TGTGCCAGCAGCGCAGGGGGAGGCAATCAGCCCCAGCATTTT.